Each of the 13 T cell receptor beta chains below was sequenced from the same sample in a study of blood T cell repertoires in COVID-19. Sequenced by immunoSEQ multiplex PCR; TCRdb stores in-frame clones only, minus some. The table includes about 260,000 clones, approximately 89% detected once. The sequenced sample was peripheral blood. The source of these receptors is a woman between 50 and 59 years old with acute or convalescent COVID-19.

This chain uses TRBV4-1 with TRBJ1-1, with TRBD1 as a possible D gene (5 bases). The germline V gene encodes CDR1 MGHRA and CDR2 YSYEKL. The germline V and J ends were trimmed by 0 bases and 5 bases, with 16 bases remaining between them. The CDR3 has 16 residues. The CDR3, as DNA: TGCGCCAGCAGCCAAGATAGAGGCGCAGGGATGACTGAAGCTTTCTTT. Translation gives CASSQDRGAGMTEAFF.

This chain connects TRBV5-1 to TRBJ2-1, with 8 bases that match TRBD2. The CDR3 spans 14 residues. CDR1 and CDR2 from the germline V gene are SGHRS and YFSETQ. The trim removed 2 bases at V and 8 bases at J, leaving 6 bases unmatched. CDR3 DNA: TGCGCCAGCAGCTTCCGGGAGGGCCCGTATGAGCAGTTCTTC. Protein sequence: CASSFREGPYEQFF.

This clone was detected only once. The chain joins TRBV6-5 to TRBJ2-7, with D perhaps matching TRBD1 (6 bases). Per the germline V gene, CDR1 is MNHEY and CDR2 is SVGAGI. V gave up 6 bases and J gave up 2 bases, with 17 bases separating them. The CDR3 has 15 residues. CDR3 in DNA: TGTGCCAGCAGCAGTGGGACAAGGGGGACCTACGAGCAGTACTTC. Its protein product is CASSSGTRGTYEQYF.

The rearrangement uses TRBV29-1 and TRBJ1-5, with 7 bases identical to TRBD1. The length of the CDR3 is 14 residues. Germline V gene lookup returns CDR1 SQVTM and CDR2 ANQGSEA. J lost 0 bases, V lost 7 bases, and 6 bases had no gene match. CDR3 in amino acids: CSADTGDSNQPQHF. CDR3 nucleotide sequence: TGCAGCGCGGATACAGGGGATAGCAATCAGCCCCAGCATTTT.

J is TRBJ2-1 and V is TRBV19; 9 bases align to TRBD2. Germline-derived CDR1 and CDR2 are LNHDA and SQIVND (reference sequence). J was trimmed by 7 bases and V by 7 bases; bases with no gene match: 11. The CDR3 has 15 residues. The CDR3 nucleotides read TGTGCCAGTATAGGCGGGAGGGCGATTATGAATGAGCAGTTCTTC. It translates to CASIGGRAIMNEQFF.

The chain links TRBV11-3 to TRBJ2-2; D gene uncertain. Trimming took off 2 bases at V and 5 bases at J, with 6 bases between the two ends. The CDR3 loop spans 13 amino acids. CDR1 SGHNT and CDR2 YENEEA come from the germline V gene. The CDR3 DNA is TGTGCCAGCAGCTTATCTAGAACCGGGGAGCTGTTTTTT. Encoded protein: CASSLSRTGELFF.

This CDR3 is CSVEDGPQQETQYF. The CDR3 DNA reads TGCAGCGTTGAAGATGGGCCACAACAAGAGACCCAGTACTTC. The chain recombines TRBV29-1 with TRBJ2-5, with D unresolved. This CDR3 region has 14 residues. Trimming pared 0 bases from V and 2 bases from J, leaving 10 bases between. In germline, CDR1 is SQVTM, CDR2 ANQGSEA.

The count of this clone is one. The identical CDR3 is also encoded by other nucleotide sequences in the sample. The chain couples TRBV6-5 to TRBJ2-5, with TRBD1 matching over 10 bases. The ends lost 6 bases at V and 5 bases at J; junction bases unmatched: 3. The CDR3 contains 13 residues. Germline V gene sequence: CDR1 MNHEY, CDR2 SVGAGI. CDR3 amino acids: CASSGQGVETQYF. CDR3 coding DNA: TGTGCCAGCAGCGGACAGGGGGTGGAGACCCAGTACTTC.

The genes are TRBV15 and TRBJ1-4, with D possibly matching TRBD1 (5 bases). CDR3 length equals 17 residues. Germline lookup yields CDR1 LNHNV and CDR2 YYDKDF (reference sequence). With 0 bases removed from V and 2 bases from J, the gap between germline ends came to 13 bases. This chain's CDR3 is CATSRDSRKGTNEKLFF. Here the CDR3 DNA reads TGTGCCACCAGCAGAGATTCTCGGAAGGGGACTAATGAAAAACTGTTTTTT. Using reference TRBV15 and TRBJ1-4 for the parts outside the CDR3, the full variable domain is DAMVIQNPRYQVTQFGKPVTLSCSQTLNHNVMYWYQQKSSQAPKLLFHYYDKDFNNEADTPDNFQSRRPNTSFCFLDIRSPGLGDTAMYLCATSRDSRKGTNEKLFFGSGTQLSVL.

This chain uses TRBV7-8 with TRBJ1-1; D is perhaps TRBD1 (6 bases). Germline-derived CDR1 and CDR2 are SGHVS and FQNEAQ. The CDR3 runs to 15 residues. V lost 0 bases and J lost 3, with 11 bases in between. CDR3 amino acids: CASSLAVGADTEAFF. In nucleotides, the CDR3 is TGTGCCAGCAGCTTAGCGGTGGGGGCAGACACTGAAGCTTTCTTT.

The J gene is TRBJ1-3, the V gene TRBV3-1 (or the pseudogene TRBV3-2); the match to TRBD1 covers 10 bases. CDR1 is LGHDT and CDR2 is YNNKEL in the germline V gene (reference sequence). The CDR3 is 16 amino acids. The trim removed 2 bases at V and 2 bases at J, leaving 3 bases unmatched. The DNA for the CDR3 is TGTGCCAGCAGCCAACACGGACAGGGGGCTGGAAACACCATATATTTT. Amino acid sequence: CASSQHGQGAGNTIYF.

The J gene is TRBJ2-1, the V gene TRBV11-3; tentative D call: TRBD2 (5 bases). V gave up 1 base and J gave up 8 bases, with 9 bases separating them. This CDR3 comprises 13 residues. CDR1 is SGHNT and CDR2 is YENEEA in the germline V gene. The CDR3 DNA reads TGTGCCAGCAGCTTAGCTGGGAGTTATGAGCAGTTCTTC. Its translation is CASSLAGSYEQFF.

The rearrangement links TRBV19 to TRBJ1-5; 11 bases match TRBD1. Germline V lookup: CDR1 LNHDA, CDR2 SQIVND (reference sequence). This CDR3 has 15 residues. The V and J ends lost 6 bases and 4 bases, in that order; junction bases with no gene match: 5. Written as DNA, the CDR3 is TGTGCCAGTAGCTTCGGGACAGGGGGAAATCAGCCCCAGCATTTT. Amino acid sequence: CASSFGTGGNQPQHF.